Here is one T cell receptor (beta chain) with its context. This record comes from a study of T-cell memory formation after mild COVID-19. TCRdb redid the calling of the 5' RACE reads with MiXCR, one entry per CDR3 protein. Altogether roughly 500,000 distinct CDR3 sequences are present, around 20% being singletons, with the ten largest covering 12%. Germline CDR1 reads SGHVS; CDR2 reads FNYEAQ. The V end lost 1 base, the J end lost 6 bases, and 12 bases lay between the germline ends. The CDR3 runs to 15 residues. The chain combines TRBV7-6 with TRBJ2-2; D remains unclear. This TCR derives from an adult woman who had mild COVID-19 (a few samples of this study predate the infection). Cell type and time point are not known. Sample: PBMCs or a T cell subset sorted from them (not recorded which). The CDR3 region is CASSLGGNNPGELFF. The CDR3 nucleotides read TGTGCCAGCAGCTTAGGGGGAAATAACCCCGGGGAGCTGTTTTTT.